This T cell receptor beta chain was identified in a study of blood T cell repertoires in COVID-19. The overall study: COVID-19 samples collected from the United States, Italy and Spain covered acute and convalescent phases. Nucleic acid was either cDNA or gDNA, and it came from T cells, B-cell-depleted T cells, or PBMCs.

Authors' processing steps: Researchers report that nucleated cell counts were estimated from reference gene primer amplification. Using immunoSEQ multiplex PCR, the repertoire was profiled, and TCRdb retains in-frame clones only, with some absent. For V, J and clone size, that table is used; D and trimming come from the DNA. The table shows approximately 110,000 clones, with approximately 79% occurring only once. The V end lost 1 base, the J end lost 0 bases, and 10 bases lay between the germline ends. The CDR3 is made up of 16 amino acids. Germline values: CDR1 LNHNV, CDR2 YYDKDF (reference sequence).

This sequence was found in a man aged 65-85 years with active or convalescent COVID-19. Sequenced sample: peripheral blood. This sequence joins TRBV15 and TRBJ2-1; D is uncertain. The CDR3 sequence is CATSRVGFSSYNEQFF. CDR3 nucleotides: TGTGCCACCAGCAGAGTTGGTTTTAGCTCCTACAATGAGCAGTTCTTC.